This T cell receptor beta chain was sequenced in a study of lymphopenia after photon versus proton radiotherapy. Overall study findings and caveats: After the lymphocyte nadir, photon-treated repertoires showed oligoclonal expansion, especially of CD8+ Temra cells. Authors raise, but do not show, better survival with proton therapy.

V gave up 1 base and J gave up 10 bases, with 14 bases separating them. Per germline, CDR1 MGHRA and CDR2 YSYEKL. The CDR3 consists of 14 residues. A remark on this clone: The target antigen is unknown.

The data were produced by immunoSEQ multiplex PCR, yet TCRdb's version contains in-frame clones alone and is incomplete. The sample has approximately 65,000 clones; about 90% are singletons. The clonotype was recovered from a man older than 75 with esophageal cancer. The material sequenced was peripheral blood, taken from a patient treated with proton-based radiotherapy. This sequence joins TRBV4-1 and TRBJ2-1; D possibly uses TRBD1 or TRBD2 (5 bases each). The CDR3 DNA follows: TGCGCCAGCAGCCAAGGCTTCCGGGGCGGGGAGCAGTTCTTC. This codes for CASSQGFRGGEQFF.